This T cell receptor (beta chain) was obtained from a study of blood T cells in healthy people across ages. The study, taken as a whole, reports: TCR beta diversity per million T cells fell roughly linearly with age.

CDR1 and CDR2 (germline): SNHLY, FYNNEI. The CDR3 covers 19 residues. V was clipped by 4 bases and J by 1 base; unmatched bases: 14. All donors came from Russia, were Caucasian and healthy, and spanned ages about 6 to 100. Samples had at least 6 million PBMCs isolated from them. To note about this clonotype: The antigen is undetermined.

Through a sample-barcoded 5' primer and a J-beta primer mix, a second PCR was run for roughly 6 to 12 cycles. TCRdb redid the calling of the 5' RACE reads with MiXCR, one entry per CDR3 protein. The data hold 1.4 million to 1.5 million distinct CDR3 sequences, with approximately 42% observed a single time. This clonotype was sampled from a young woman in good health. Sequenced input: blood. The J gene is TRBJ2-3, the V gene TRBV2; TRBD2 aligns across 10 bases. In DNA, the CDR3 is TGTGCCAGCAGTGTAAAGCGAGCGGGGGGGGCAAGGGGCACAGATACGCAGTATTTT. Translation: CASSVKRAGGARGTDTQYF.